These 6 T cell receptor beta chains were sequenced from one sample in a study of T cell responses to AZD1222 COVID-19 vaccine. The data were produced by immunoSEQ multiplex PCR, yet TCRdb's version contains in-frame clones alone and is incomplete. The repertoire holds roughly 65,000 clones, around four fifths seen once, with around 27% in the top ten. The sample was peripheral blood, taken 28 days after the second AZD1222 dose. The receptors derive from an adult who received the AZD1222 COVID-19 vaccine.

The chain has TRBV19 and TRBJ2-7; the match to TRBD1 covers 8 bases. With 2 bases clipped from V and 3 bases from J, the junction kept 3 bases outside the gene matches. The CDR3 consists of 14 residues. Germline CDR1 is LNHDA and CDR2 is SQIVND (reference sequence). Here the CDR3 DNA reads TGTGCCAGTAGTATACAGGGGGCGAGCTACGAGCAGTACTTC. Translation gives CASSIQGASYEQYF.

This chain joins TRBV5-1 and TRBJ2-7; D might be TRBD2 (6 bases). The CDR3 totals 15 residues. CDR1 is SGHRS, CDR2 YFSETQ, per germline. Trimming left V 4 bases short and J 7 bases short, with 21 bases between. CDR3 DNA sequence: TGCGCCAGCAGCCCAGGACACGGGAGAGTATGGGAGCAGTACTTC. It codes for CASSPGHGRVWEQYF.

The chain uses TRBV5-1 and TRBJ1-4; TRBD1 aligns across 9 bases. This CDR3 is built from 14 residues. Germline-derived CDR1 and CDR2 are SGHRS and YFSETQ. The V gene end was trimmed by 4 bases and the J gene end by 8 bases; junction bases not matched to a gene: 6. The CDR3 reads CASSQQGAEEKLFF. CDR3 DNA sequence: TGCGCCAGCAGCCAACAGGGGGCTGAGGAAAAACTGTTTTTT.

In the case of this clone: At one of its ends the junction is not consistent with the germline gene, which may arise from a read error. This sequence joins TRBV25-1 and TRBJ1-5, with no clear D. In germline, CDR1 is MGHDK, CDR2 SYGVNS. The CDR3 length is 14 residues. CDR3 coding DNA: TGTGCCAGCAGTGAATGGGGTGAGAATCAGGCCCAGCATTTT. This codes for CASSEWGENQAQHF. Combining the CDR3 with reference TRBV25-1 and TRBJ1-5 gives the whole variable domain EADIYQTPRYLVIGTGKKITLECSQTMGHDKMYWYQQDPGMELHLIHYSYGVNSTEKGDLSSESTVSRIRTEHFPLTLESARPSHTSQYLCASSEWGENQAQHFGDGTRLSIL.

The chain has TRBV28 and TRBJ2-6; D unclear. Per germline, CDR1 MDHEN and CDR2 SYDVKM. Trimming removed 5 bases at V and 3 bases at J, with 23 bases between. CDR3 size: 19 residues. The CDR3 loop reads CASSPSQVVADLGANVLTF. The CDR3 DNA reads as TGTGCCAGCAGTCCCAGCCAGGTTGTGGCCGATCTTGGGGCCAACGTCCTGACTTTC.

This rearrangement joins TRBV6-2 or TRBV6-3 to TRBJ2-1; weak D call: TRBD1 (6 bases). V was clipped by 5 bases and J by 8 bases, with 13 bases between them. From germline, CDR1 is MNHEY and CDR2 SVGEGT. The CDR3 is 13 residues long. CDR3 DNA sequence: TGTGCCAGCAGTCGACAGGTGGTCCATGAGCAGTTCTTC. Encoded protein: CASSRQVVHEQFF.